What follows describes a single TCR beta chain. J was trimmed by 3 bases and V by 3 bases; bases with no gene match: 12. The CDR3 contains 17 residues. The germline V gene has CDR1 KGHSH and CDR2 LQKENI. These data are taken from a study of blood T cell repertoires in COVID-19. Background on the study: Samples of COVID-19 (acute and convalescent) were obtained from the United States, Italy and Spain. T cells, B-cell-depleted T cells, or PBMCs provided the cDNA or gDNA that served as material.

Methods used by the authors: Amplification with reference gene primers provided the estimates of nucleated cell counts. TCRdb's table, derived via immunoSEQ multiplex PCR, lists solely in-frame clones and lacks some. From that table come the V and J calls and clone size; the DNA was used to work out D and trimming. The data contain a few hundred thousand clones, 80% to 90% of them singletons. The sequenced sample was peripheral blood. The receptor comes from a man aged 50 or older with acute or convalescent COVID-19. The chain has TRBV18 and TRBJ2-3; 7 bases fit TRBD1. The CDR3 spells CASSPLPTGARTDTQYF. The CDR3, as DNA: TGTGCCAGCTCACCCCTCCCCACAGGGGCGCGGACAGATACGCAGTATTTT.